This T cell receptor beta chain stems from a study of vaccination and CD4 T cells after COVID-19. CDR3 size: 13 residues. Germline CDR1 is MNHNS and CDR2 is SASEGT. V lost 7 bases to trimming and J lost 3 bases; unmatched junction nucleotides: 5. This clonotype has a handful of counts. Its antigen is not known. Cultured CD4+ T-cell DNA underwent Oncomine TCR Beta short-read sequencing. TCRdb re-called the PCR reads with MiXCR, one entry per CDR3 protein. This table holds some 15,000 distinct CDR3 sequences, more than 40% found once. Treatment specified: roughly 10-day PBMC culture with coronavirus spike peptide pools or control peptides (ViraFEST assay).

This clonotype originated in a human donor who had recovered from COVID-19. Sequencing was done on a sample of CD4+ T cells from blood, cultured in vitro. V is TRBV6-1 and J is TRBJ1-2; 7 bases align to TRBD1. DNA of the CDR3: TGTGCCAGCAAGGAGGGGGCCGACTATGGCTACACCTTC. Translated, it gives CASKEGADYGYTF.